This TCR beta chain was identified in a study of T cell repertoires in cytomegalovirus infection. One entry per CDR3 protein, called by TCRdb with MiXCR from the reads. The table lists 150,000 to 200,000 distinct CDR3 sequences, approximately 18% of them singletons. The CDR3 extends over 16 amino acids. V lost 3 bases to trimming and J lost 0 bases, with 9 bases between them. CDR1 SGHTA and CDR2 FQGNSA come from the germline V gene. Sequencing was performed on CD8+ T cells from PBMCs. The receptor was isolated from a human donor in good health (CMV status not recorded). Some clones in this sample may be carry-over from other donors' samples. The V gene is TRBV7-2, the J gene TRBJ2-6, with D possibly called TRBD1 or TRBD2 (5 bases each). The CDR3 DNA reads TGTGCCAGCAGCTTCTTAGGGACCTCTGGGGCCAACGTCCTGACTTTC. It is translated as CASSFLGTSGANVLTF.